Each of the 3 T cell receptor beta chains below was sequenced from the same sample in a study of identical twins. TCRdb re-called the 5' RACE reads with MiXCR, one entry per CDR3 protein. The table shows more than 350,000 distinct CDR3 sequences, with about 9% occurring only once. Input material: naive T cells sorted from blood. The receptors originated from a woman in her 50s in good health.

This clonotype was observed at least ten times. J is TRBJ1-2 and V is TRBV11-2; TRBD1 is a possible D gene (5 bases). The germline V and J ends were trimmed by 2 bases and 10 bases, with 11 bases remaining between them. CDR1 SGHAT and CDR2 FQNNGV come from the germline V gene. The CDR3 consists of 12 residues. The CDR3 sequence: CASSLIGAAYTF. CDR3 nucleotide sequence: TGTGCCAGCAGCTTAATCGGGGCGGCCTACACCTTC.

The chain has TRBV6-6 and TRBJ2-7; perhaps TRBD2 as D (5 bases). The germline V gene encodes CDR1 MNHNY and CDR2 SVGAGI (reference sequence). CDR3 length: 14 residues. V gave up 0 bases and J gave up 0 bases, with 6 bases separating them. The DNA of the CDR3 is TGTGCCAGCAGTTACTCAAGCGGCTCCTACGAGCAGTACGTC. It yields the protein CASSYSSGSYEQYV.

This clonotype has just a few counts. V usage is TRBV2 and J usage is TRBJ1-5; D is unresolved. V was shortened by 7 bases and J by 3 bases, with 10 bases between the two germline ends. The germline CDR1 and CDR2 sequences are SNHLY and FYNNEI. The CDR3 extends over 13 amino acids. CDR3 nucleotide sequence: TGTGCCAGCACGGAAAGGGTCAATCAGCCCCAGCATTTT. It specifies CASTERVNQPQHF.